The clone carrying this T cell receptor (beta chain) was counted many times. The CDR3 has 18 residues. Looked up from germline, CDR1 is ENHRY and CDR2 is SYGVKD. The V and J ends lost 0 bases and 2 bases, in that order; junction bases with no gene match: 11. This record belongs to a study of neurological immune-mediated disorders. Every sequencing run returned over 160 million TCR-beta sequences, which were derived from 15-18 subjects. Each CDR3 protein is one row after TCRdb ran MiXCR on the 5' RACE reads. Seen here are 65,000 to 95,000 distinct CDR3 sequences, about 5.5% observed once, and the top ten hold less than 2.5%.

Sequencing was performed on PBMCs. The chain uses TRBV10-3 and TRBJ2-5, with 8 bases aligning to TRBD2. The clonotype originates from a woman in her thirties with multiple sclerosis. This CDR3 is CAISESMMQGLGQETQYF. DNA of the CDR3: TGTGCCATCAGTGAGTCGATGATGCAGGGACTAGGACAAGAGACCCAGTACTTC.